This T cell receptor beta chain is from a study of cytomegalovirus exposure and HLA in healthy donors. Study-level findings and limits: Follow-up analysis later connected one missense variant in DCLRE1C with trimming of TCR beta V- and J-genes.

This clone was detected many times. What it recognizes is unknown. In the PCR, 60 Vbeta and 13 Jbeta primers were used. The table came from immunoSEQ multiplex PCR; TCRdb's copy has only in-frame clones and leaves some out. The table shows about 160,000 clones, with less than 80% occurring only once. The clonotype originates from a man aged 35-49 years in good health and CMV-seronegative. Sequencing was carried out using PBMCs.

The CDR3 DNA is TGTGCCAGCAGCTTGGGGCCAGGGGGTCCCTATGGCTACACCTTC. Translated: CASSLGPGGPYGYTF. This chain joins TRBV5-6 and TRBJ1-2; TRBD1 agrees at 7 bases. The CDR3 runs to 15 residues. Trimming cost V 0 bases and J 4 bases; bases outside gene matches: 6. CDR1 and CDR2 (germline): SGHDT, YYEEEE.